This T cell receptor (beta chain) appears in the sequencing data of a study of T cell responses to AZD1222 COVID-19 vaccine. Study conclusions and caveats: Repertoires were collected only later (after the peak T cell response had occurred). Seropositive status at baseline applied to only 5 or 6 AZD1222 recipients. CD4 TCRs linked to vaccination spanned spike, dominating at 160-218 and 743-854.

Profiling relied on immunoSEQ multiplex PCR, and the TCRdb table lists in-frame clones only, not all of them. The top ten hold approximately 21% of the sample, which has around 91,000 clones, approximately 91% seen once. This CDR3 region has 15 residues. CDR1 is LGHNA and CDR2 is YNFKEQ in the germline V gene. Trimming took off 0 bases at V and 1 base at J, with 9 bases between the two ends. With regard to this clone: Its cognate antigen is unknown.

Sequenced here: peripheral blood, sampled on day 0 of AZD1222 vaccination. The sequence came from an adult in good health. The chain is built from TRBV4-2 and TRBJ1-1; D ambiguous. This chain's CDR3 is CASSQDSPGNTEAFF. Here the CDR3 DNA reads TGTGCCAGCAGCCAAGATTCCCCAGGGAACACTGAAGCTTTCTTT.